Following are 17 T cell receptor beta chains from one sample sequenced in a study of cytomegalovirus exposure and HLA in healthy donors. PCR involved 60 Vbeta and 13 Jbeta primers. Produced via immunoSEQ multiplex PCR; TCRdb's table is partial and in-frame only. The data contain more than 12,000 clones, 55% to 75% of them singletons. The sequenced sample was PBMCs. These receptors were collected from a woman in her fifties or sixties in good health and CMV-seropositive.

About this clone itself: The CDR3 end shows no conserved phenylalanine or tryptophan, and so a read error is likely. It is unclear where the CDR3 begins or ends on the DNA, so no DNA is shown, and the CDR3 is as TCRdb lists it. Here the CDR3 reads CASSEHLDFST. The V call is TRBV2, the J call TRBJ2-7; TRBD2 is taken as the D call from the table, unchecked against the DNA. The CDR3 spans 11 amino acids, including both terminal residues. The germline V gene encodes CDR1 SNHLY and CDR2 FYNNEI.

This clone was counted between two and nine times. V and J are TRBV5-1 and TRBJ1-3; D unresolved. Trimming left V 0 bases short and J 3 bases short, with 7 bases between. The CDR3 spans 14 residues. CDR1 is SGHRS, CDR2 YFSETQ, per germline. DNA of the CDR3: TGCGCCAGCAGCTTGGCGGGGTATGGAAACACCATATATTTT. The encoded protein is CASSLAGYGNTIYF.

The chain couples TRBV6-5 to TRBJ1-1, with 7 bases that match TRBD1. Looked up from germline, CDR1 is MNHEY and CDR2 is SVGAGI. The V gene end was trimmed by 8 bases and the J gene end by 4 bases; junction bases not matched to a gene: 13. The CDR3 extends over 15 amino acids. DNA for the CDR3: TGTGCCAGCTCTCCGGGACAGACTTCGGTCACTGAAGCTTTCTTT. Encoded protein: CASSPGQTSVTEAFF.

The chain uses TRBV29-1 and TRBJ2-2; TRBD2 agrees at 8 bases. There are 15 residues in the CDR3. V lost 1 base and J lost 5; bases outside the gene matches: 6. The V gene's germline CDR1 is SQVTM and CDR2 ANQGSEA. CDR3: CSVEAGGAETGELFF. For the CDR3, the DNA is TGCAGCGTTGAAGCGGGAGGGGCGGAGACCGGGGAGCTGTTTTTT.

The chain is built from TRBV6-5 and TRBJ1-2; maybe TRBD1 (6 bases). The CDR3 extends over 13 amino acids. The germline V gene encodes CDR1 MNHEY and CDR2 SVGAGI. With 3 bases removed from V and 4 bases from J, the gap between germline ends came to 9 bases. The DNA for the CDR3 is TGTGCCAGCAGTTATGCGACAGGCTATGGCTACACCTTC. Protein sequence: CASSYATGYGYTF.

This chain links TRBV10-3 with TRBJ1-1; D is uncertain. Germline V lookup: CDR1 ENHRY, CDR2 SYGVKD. The V end was cut by 10 bases, the J end by 3 bases, with 18 bases between. This CDR3 has 14 residues. CDR3 loop: CATERFLGDTEAFF. The DNA for the CDR3 is TGTGCCACCGAGAGATTTTTAGGAGACACTGAAGCTTTCTTT.

The genes are TRBV7-2 and TRBJ1-1; tentatively, D is TRBD1 (5 bases). This CDR3 spans 12 amino acids. In germline, CDR1 is SGHTA, CDR2 FQGNSA. Trimming removed 6 bases at V and 3 bases at J, with 8 bases between. DNA of the CDR3: TGTGCCAGCAGGTGGGGGGACACTGAAGCTTTCTTT. Its translation is CASRWGDTEAFF.

This clone was observed a single time. The CDR3 DNA follows: TGTGCCAGCAGAACAGGGGCCGGCGGGGAGCTGTTTTTT. Protein: CASRTGAGGELFF. This chain joins TRBV13 and TRBJ2-2; 7 nucleotides match TRBD1. V dropped 6 bases and J dropped 7; count of bases not matched to a gene: 5. The CDR3 runs 13 residues. CDR1 and CDR2 from the germline V gene are PRHDT and FYEKMQ (reference sequence).

This clone was observed a handful of times. The chain recombines TRBV9 with TRBJ1-2; D might be TRBD1 (6 bases). V lost 5 bases and J 5 bases, leaving 10 bases between the germline ends. The CDR3 loop spans 12 amino acids. Germline lookup yields CDR1 SGDLS and CDR2 YYNGEE. The CDR3 is CASRAGVYGYTF. In DNA, the CDR3 is TGTGCCAGCAGAGCAGGGGTGTATGGCTACACCTTC.

This clone was counted only a few times. V usage is TRBV19 and J usage is TRBJ1-1; D not certain. V was shortened by 1 base and J by 3 bases, with 6 bases between the two germline ends. Per germline, CDR1 LNHDA and CDR2 SQIVND (reference sequence). CDR3 length: 13 residues. CDR3 coding DNA: TGTGCCAGTAGTATAGGAGCGGACACTGAAGCTTTCTTT. Residues: CASSIGADTEAFF.

The V gene is TRBV4-3, the J gene TRBJ2-5, with D perhaps matching TRBD2 (5 bases). Germline CDR1 LGHNA, CDR2 YSLEER. The length of the CDR3 is 15 residues. Deletions cut 3 bases from V and 1 base from J, with 12 bases between. The CDR3 reads CASSHPWTPQETQYF. CDR3 nucleotides: TGCGCCAGCAGCCACCCCTGGACTCCCCAAGAGACCCAGTACTTC.

The rearrangement uses TRBV7-2 and TRBJ1-2; 9 bases agree with TRBD1. Looked up from germline, CDR1 is SGHTA and CDR2 is FQGNSA. This CDR3 has 15 residues. The ends lost 5 bases at V and 5 bases at J; junction bases unmatched: 9. In nucleotides, the CDR3 is TGTGCCAGCAGCCGGGACAGGGAGAAAAAGTATGGCTACACCTTC. Translation gives CASSRDREKKYGYTF.

The chain is built from TRBV14 and TRBJ2-7, with D perhaps TRBD1 (6 bases). V was cut by 4 bases and J by 0 bases, with 10 bases left in between. This CDR3 contains 14 residues. CDR1 is SGHDN and CDR2 is FVKESK in the germline V gene. CDR3 coding DNA: TGTGCCAGCAGCCCCCGACAGGCCTCCTACGAGCAGTACTTC. Its translation is CASSPRQASYEQYF.

This clone was seen more than once but under ten times. The chain combines TRBV6-5 with TRBJ1-1; no reliable D call. The length of the CDR3 is 11 residues. Germline V lookup: CDR1 MNHEY, CDR2 SVGAGI. Trimming cost V 10 bases and J 10 bases, with 16 bases left between them. This CDR3 reads CATSTYSGAFF. The DNA of the CDR3 is TGTGCCACCTCGACATACTCAGGAGCTTTCTTT.

The J gene is TRBJ2-3, the V gene TRBV29-1; D remains ambiguous. Germline-derived CDR1 and CDR2 are SQVTM and ANQGSEA. Trimming took 4 bases from V and 7 from J, leaving 6 bases between them. The CDR3 is 10 amino acids. In DNA form, the CDR3 reads TGCAGCGTTGTAGTGTATACGCAGTATTTT. Translation: CSVVVYTQYF.

The chain employs TRBV7-9 and TRBJ1-5, with a weak D call TRBD1 (6 bases). The CDR3 runs 14 residues. Germline V gene data show CDR1 as SEHNR and CDR2 as FQNEAQ (reference sequence). V lost 5 bases, J lost 1 base, and 9 bases lay in between. CDR3 residues: CASSRGGSNQPQHF. DNA for the CDR3: TGTGCCAGCAGCCGAGGGGGAAGCAATCAGCCCCAGCATTTT.

CDR3 nucleotides: TGTGCCAGCAGCCGCGGGATACCAGGCGGCGAGACCCAGTACTTC. Amino acid sequence: CASSRGIPGGETQYF. The V call is TRBV6-6, the J call TRBJ2-5; D is perhaps TRBD2 (6 bases). The CDR3 is 15 residues long. V was cut by 6 bases and J by 5 bases, with 19 bases left in between. Germline loops: CDR1 MNHNY, CDR2 SVGAGI (reference sequence).